The entry that follows covers one T cell receptor (beta chain) sequence. Its antigen has not been determined. Base qualities are not at hand, and no much larger clone is one base apart. As encoded in the germline V gene (reference sequence), CDR1 is LNHNV while CDR2 is YYDKDF. Inclusive of the bounding cysteine and phenylalanine, the CDR3 is 17 residues long. Only the CDR3 part of the read is kept: 51 bases, read in frame from the first base. V and J lose 3 bases and 0 bases, and a span of 15 bases separates them. The data originate from a study of blood T cells in healthy people across ages (dated by TCRdb to the mid-2010s). Turning to the overall study: In model experiments, roughly one uniquely barcoded TCR beta cDNA molecule per two T cells was captured by template switching. To track age-related changes in TCR beta repertoire diversity, the study relied on deep sequencing normalized with unique cDNA molecular identifiers. The donors were split into four age groups: young (average roughly 15 years), middle-aged (roughly 39), aged (approximately 60) and long-lived (82). To avoid experimental bias, donors of different ages were randomly spread across the sequencing lanes. Using the same blood draw, the study looked at two additional independent replicas of 1 million unique cDNA reads for two donors, one aged 18 to 29 and the other aged 80 or older.

The research as a whole found: Estimates of total diversity based on one million sequenced T cells were considered lower bounds and underestimates. Because the CMV infection status of the donors was unknown, age-related changes in expanded clonotypes may potentially have been confounded. Conclusive comparison of naive and antigen-experienced compartments was prevented by the profiling of bulk unsorted PBMCs. There was a strong correlation between observed TCR beta diversity and the percentage of naive T cells measured by flow cytometry. Compared with the aged group, the long-lived group had more naive CD4+ T cells, fewer expanded clones and increased TCR diversity, suggesting age selection. Observed TCR beta diversity per million T cells fell roughly linearly with age, and a significant reduction was already apparent by age about 43.

The roughly 39 donors, aged roughly 6 to 95 years, were systemically healthy Caucasian individuals from Russia. Each donor gave around 9.9 milliliters of peripheral blood, collected into EDTA-treated Vacutainer tubes. Ficoll-Paque density-gradient centrifugation was used to isolate PBMCs, with at least 6 million per sample. Trizol reagent was used to extract total RNA from PBMCs, with at least 5.5 micrograms per sample. Naive CD45RAhigh/CD27high T cell percentages were measured by flow cytometry on a PBMC aliquot from every donor. Libraries came from 5' RACE. Sequencing was carried out with an Illumina HiSeq 2500. A second PCR of about 6 to 12 cycles was performed with a sample-barcoded 5' primer and a J-beta primer mix. Each TCR beta cDNA molecule received a unique molecular identifier from a template-switch 5' adaptor carrying 12 random nucleotides. Each sample yielded at least 3 million CDR3-containing paired-end reads. First-strand cDNA was synthesized from all RNA with the Mint cDNA synthesis kit, primed by a TRBC-specific oligonucleotide. All cDNA was treated with uracil-DNA glycosylase and then went through a first 18-cycle PCR with the universal primers M1SS and BC2_uni_R. The paper's data handling went like this. Normalization of each sample was performed by random selection of 1 million high-quality reads, each carrying a distinct molecular identifier. Instead of being binned into consensus sequences, reads that shared molecular identifiers were thrown out. MiTCR, with a Q25 quality threshold and the strictest error-elimination algorithm, was used for CDR3 identification, clonotype clustering and error correction. A nonparametric unseen species model with Euler transformation was used to estimate lower-bound total TCR beta diversity. TCRdb handled the public reads itself, with Q25 trimming in fastp and clone calling in MiXCR, and kept productive beta chains. Rows with one shared CDR3 protein collapse into an entry with the most common genes and DNA. The V and J calls were determined by TCRdb, not by the authors. Across this sample there are more than 700,000 distinct CDR3 sequences, with 53% seen only once. The ten biggest clones cover 40% to 50% of the sample.

The clonotype originates from a man older than 75 in good health. The sample was blood. The chain is assembled from TRBV15 and TRBJ1-5, and TRBD1 may be the D gene, going by 5 matching bases. The sequenced DNA: TGTGCCACCAGCAGGCTCCTCTCGGGGACTAGCAATCAGCCCCAGCATTTT. This yields the protein CATSRLLSGTSNQPQHF.